Presented here are 10 T cell receptor beta chains from one specimen sequenced in a study of T cell responses to AZD1222 COVID-19 vaccine. The assay was immunoSEQ multiplex PCR, and TCRdb's table has in-frame clones only and misses some. The data show approximately 180,000 clones, with about 90% seen just once and under 8% held by the top ten. The sample was peripheral blood, taken on day 0 of AZD1222 vaccination. All receptors come from an adult in good health.

Worth noting for this clone: One end of the junction fails to match germline, which may point to a read error. This chain connects TRBV12-3 or TRBV12-4 to TRBJ2-7; TRBD2 is a possible D gene (5 bases). The CDR3 loop spans 13 amino acids. In DNA, the CDR3 is TGTGCCAGCAGTTTGGGAGACTCCCACGAGCAGTACTTC. Translation: CASSLGDSHEQYF.

This chain joins TRBV11-2 and TRBJ2-2, with TRBD2 matching 11 bases. The CDR3 consists of 16 residues. The trim removed 6 bases at V and 2 bases at J, leaving 5 bases unmatched. Germline V lookup: CDR1 SGHAT, CDR2 FQNNGV. CDR3 sequence: CASRRTSGPNTGELFF. CDR3 bases: TGTGCCAGCAGAAGGACTAGCGGGCCCAACACCGGGGAGCTGTTTTTT.

This chain links TRBV9 with TRBJ2-2; 7 positions agree with TRBD1. This CDR3 contains 17 residues. Germline values: CDR1 SGDLS, CDR2 YYNGEE. V shed 0 bases and J 5 bases; nucleotides not matched to a gene: 10. The DNA for the CDR3 is TGTGCCAGCAGCGTAGCTCTAGACAGGGTCCGGACCGGGGAGCTGTTTTTT. As protein: CASSVALDRVRTGELFF.

The rearrangement links TRBV5-1 to TRBJ2-1; a possible D gene is TRBD1 (5 bases). The V end lost 2 bases, the J end lost 13 bases, and 19 bases lay between the germline ends. The germline gives CDR1 SGHRS, CDR2 YFSETQ. This CDR3 spans 14 amino acids. Here the CDR3 DNA reads TGCGCCAGCAGCTTACGGGCAGGGCCCGTCCCCCAGTTCTTC. This codes for CASSLRAGPVPQFF.

The chain recombines TRBV5-4 with TRBJ2-1; a weak D match, TRBD2 (6 bases). CDR3 length: 14 residues. CDR1 SGHNT and CDR2 YYREEE come from the germline V gene (reference sequence). With 0 bases removed from V and 5 bases from J, the gap between germline ends came to 9 bases. CDR3 loop: CASSLVREDNEQFF. As DNA, the CDR3 is TGTGCCAGCAGCTTGGTCAGGGAGGACAATGAGCAGTTCTTC.

This clone was counted ten times or more. Other nucleotide sequences from this sample produce the same CDR3. This rearrangement joins TRBV3-1 (or the pseudogene TRBV3-2) to TRBJ2-5; TRBD2 aligns across 9 bases. V dropped 3 bases and J dropped 5; count of bases not matched to a gene: 10. Germline assignment: CDR1 LGHDT and CDR2 YNNKEL (reference sequence). The CDR3 has 16 residues. CDR3 in DNA: TGTGCCAGCAGCCATATCGCGGGGGGGCGGGAGGAGACCCAGTACTTC. Residues: CASSHIAGGREETQYF.

The J gene is TRBJ1-5, the V gene TRBV7-2, with a possible D match to TRBD1 (6 bases). CDR3 length: 14 amino acids. The germline V gene has CDR1 SGHTA and CDR2 FQGNSA. Trimming stripped 4 bases from V and 3 bases from J, with 10 bases between. CDR3 DNA sequence: TGTGCCAGCAGCTCTGGACAGCCCAATCAGCCCCAGCATTTT. As protein: CASSSGQPNQPQHF.

V and J are TRBV7-9 and TRBJ2-3; unclear D gene. The germline V gene encodes CDR1 SEHNR and CDR2 FQNEAQ (reference sequence). The length of the CDR3 is 13 residues. The V and J ends lost 2 bases and 5 bases respectively, with 8 bases between them. The CDR3 DNA sequence: TGTGCCAGCAGCTTAATATTAGGAGATACGCAGTATTTT. This sequence encodes CASSLILGDTQYF.

The V and J genes are TRBV28 and TRBJ1-2, with D possibly being TRBD1 (6 bases). The CDR3 loop spans 13 amino acids. CDR1 and CDR2 (germline): MDHEN, SYDVKM. The V end lost 3 bases, the J end lost 3 bases, and 8 bases lay between the germline ends. The CDR3 loop is CASSFPGDYGYTF. The CDR3 nucleotides read TGTGCCAGCAGTTTCCCAGGGGACTATGGCTACACCTTC.

The chain couples TRBV30 to TRBJ1-2; D unclear. Germline V gene data show CDR1 as GTSNPN and CDR2 as SVGIG (reference sequence). Trimming cost V 0 bases and J 7 bases, with 12 bases left between them. The CDR3 contains 13 residues. CDR3 sequence: CAWSVQGGLGYTF. The CDR3 DNA sequence: TGTGCCTGGAGTGTACAAGGAGGGCTTGGCTACACCTTC.